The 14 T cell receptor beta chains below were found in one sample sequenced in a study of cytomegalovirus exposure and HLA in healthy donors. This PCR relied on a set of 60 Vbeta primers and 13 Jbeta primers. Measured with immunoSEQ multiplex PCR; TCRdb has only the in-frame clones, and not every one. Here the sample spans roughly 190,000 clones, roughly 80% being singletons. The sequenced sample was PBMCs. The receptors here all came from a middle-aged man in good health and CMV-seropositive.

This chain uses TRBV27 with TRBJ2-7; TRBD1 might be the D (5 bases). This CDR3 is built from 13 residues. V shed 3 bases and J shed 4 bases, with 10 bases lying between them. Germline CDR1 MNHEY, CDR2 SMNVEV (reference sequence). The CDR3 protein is CASSFFQGYEQYF. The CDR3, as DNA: TGTGCCAGCAGTTTTTTCCAGGGATACGAGCAGTACTTC.

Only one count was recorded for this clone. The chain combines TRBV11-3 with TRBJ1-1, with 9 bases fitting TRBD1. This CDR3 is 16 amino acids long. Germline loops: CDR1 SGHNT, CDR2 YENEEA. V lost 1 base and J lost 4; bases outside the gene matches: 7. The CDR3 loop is CASSLGGQGGSTEAFF. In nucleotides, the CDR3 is TGTGCCAGCAGCTTAGGGGGACAGGGCGGATCCACTGAAGCTTTCTTT.

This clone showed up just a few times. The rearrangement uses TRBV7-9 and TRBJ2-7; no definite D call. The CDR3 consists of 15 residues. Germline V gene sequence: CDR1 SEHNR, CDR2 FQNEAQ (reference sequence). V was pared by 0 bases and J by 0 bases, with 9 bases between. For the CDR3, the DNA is TGTGCCAGCAGCTTAGCAGACTTCCCCTCCTACGAGCAGTACTTC. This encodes CASSLADFPSYEQYF.

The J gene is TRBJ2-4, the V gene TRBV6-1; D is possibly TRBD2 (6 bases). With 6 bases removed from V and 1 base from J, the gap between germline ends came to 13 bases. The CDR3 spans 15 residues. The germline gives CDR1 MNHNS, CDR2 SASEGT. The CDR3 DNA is TGTGCCAGCAGGCGGGGCCCGAGGGCCAAAAACATTCAGTACTTC. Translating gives CASRRGPRAKNIQYF.

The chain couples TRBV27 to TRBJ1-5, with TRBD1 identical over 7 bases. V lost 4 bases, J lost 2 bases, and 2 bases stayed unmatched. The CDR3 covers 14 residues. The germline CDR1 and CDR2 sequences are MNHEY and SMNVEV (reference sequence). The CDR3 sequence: CASSYGQGNQPQHF. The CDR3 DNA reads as TGTGCCAGCAGTTACGGACAGGGCAATCAGCCCCAGCATTTT.

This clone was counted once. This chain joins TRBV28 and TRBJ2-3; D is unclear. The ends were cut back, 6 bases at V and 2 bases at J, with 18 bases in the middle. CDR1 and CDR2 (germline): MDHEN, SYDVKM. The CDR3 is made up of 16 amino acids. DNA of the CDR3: TGTGCCAGCAGCCCGGAGCCGGGTGGCGACACAGATACGCAGTATTTT. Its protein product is CASSPEPGGDTDTQYF.

In DNA form, the CDR3 reads TGTGCCAGCACTCAGCAAGGGAGGTCTTTCTTT. Translation gives CASTQQGRSFF. The chain links TRBV5-6 to TRBJ1-1, with unresolved D. Trimming took 6 bases from V and 12 from J, leaving 15 bases between them. The germline V gene encodes CDR1 SGHDT and CDR2 YYEEEE. The CDR3 totals 11 residues. The full variable domain, with the rest looked up from reference TRBV5-6 and TRBJ1-1, is DAGVTQSPTHLIKTRGQQVTLRCSPKSGHDTVSWYQQALGQGPQFIFQYYEEEERQRGNFPDRFSGHQFPNYSSELNVNALLLGDSALYLCASTQQGRSFFGQGTRLTVV.

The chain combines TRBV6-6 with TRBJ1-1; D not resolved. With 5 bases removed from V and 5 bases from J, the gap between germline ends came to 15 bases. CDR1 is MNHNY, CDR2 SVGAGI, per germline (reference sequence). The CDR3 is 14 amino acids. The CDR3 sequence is CASSDWRAKTEAFF. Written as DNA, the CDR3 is TGTGCCAGCAGTGATTGGAGGGCTAAGACTGAAGCTTTCTTT.

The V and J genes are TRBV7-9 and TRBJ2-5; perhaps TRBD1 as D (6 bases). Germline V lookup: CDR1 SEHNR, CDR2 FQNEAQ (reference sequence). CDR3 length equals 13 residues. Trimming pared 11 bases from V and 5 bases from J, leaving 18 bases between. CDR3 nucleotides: TGTGCCTCCAAGGGGCAGGGGTTGGAGACCCAGTACTTC. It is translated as CASKGQGLETQYF.

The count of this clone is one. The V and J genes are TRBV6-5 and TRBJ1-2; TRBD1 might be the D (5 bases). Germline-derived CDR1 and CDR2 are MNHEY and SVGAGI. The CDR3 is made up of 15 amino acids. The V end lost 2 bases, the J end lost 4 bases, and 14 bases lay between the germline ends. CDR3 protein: CASSYATGGLYGYTF. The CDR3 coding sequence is TGTGCCAGCAGTTACGCCACAGGAGGGCTCTATGGCTACACCTTC.

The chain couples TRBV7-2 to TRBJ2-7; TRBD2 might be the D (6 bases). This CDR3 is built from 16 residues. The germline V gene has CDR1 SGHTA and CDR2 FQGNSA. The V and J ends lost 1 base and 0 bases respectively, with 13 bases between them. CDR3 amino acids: CASSLDGGASSYEQYF. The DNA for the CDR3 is TGTGCCAGCAGCTTAGACGGCGGGGCTAGCTCCTACGAGCAGTACTTC.

CDR3 sequence: CASSSRQGGIYEQYF. CDR3 DNA sequence: TGTGCCAGCAGTTCAAGACAGGGGGGAATCTACGAGCAGTACTTC. The chain joins TRBV27 to TRBJ2-7, with 9 nucleotides matching TRBD1. Germline V gives CDR1 MNHEY, CDR2 SMNVEV (reference sequence). The length of the CDR3 is 15 residues. V was pared by 4 bases and J by 3 bases, with 7 bases of the junction left unmatched.

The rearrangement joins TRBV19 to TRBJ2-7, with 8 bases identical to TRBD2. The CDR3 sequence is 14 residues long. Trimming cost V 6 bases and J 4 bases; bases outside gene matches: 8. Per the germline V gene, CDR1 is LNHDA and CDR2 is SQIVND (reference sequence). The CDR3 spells CASSAPGGAYEQYF. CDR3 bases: TGTGCCAGTAGCGCTCCCGGGGGGGCGTACGAGCAGTACTTC.

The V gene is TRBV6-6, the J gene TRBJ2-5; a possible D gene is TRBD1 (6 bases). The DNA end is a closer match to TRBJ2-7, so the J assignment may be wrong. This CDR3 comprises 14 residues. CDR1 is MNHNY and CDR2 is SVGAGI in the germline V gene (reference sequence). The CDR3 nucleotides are TGTGCCAGCAGTTACTCAGGGGGCTCCTACGAGCAGTACTTC. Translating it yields CASSYSGGSYEQYF.